This record covers a single T cell receptor (beta chain). Its antigen is currently unknown. Mismatch with germline at one junction end may stem from a read error. This CDR3 is 18 amino acids long. Germline loops: CDR1 SSHAT, CDR2 FNYEAQ (reference sequence). This specimen belongs to a study of long-term antiretroviral therapy in people with HIV. Study-wide points: It was observed that HIV repertoires exhibited narrower CDR3 length ranges than controls. Transplant-donor-level diversity was not reached after ART, though diversity increased. Pre-ART expanded TRB clones stayed dominant throughout, though often decreasing after ART.

The immunoSEQ assay was v3.0, run at survey level. Profiling relied on immunoSEQ multiplex PCR, and the TCRdb table lists in-frame clones only, not all of them. This sample has about 24,000 clones, with around 83% found just once. The chain joins TRBV7-7 to TRBJ2-3, with 9 bases identical to TRBD2. Sequencing was performed on unsorted PBMCs, taken 3 years after starting antiretroviral therapy. The receptor's source is a man aged 45 to 65 with HIV. The CDR3 sequence is CASSFGVSGREGTDTQYF. CDR3 in DNA: TGTGCTAGCAGCTTCGGTGTTTCAGGGCGGGAGGGTACAGATACGCAGTATTTT.